These 29 T cell receptor beta chains originate from one sample sequenced in a study of T cell changes during pregnancy in multiple sclerosis. Generated by immunoSEQ multiplex PCR, the TCRdb table keeps only in-frame clones and is missing some. The sample has about 98,000 clones, around 92% seen once; the top ten hold approximately 2.4%. Sequenced here: peripheral blood, sampled after pregnancy. The receptors here all came from a female donor in good health, enrolled as a control in a pregnancy study.

The V call is TRBV2, the J call TRBJ1-2, with D maybe TRBD1 (6 bases). Germline CDR1 is SNHLY and CDR2 is FYNNEI. There are 13 residues in the CDR3. Trimming removed 4 bases from V and 4 bases from J, with 10 bases in between. The CDR3 region is CASSVRTAYGYTF. DNA for the CDR3: TGTGCCAGCAGTGTCCGGACAGCCTATGGCTACACCTTC.

The chain combines TRBV7-9 with TRBJ1-4; 7 bases line up with TRBD1. There are 13 residues in the CDR3. Germline lookup yields CDR1 SEHNR and CDR2 FQNEAQ (reference sequence). After removal of 8 bases from V and 4 bases from J, the junction contained 4 bases not matched to a gene. This CDR3 is CASSGQLNEKLFF. Here the CDR3 DNA reads TGTGCCAGCTCGGGACAGCTTAATGAAAAACTGTTTTTT.

The chain employs TRBV7-9 and TRBJ2-7, with D possibly being TRBD2 (6 bases). The CDR3 is made up of 14 amino acids. Trimming removed 3 bases from V and 3 bases from J, with 12 bases in between. Germline CDR1 is SEHNR and CDR2 is FQNEAQ (reference sequence). The CDR3 region is CASSLLANHYEQYF. The CDR3 DNA reads TGTGCCAGCAGCTTGCTAGCGAATCACTACGAGCAGTACTTC. The whole variable domain, filled in from reference TRBV7-9 and TRBJ2-7, reads DTGVSQNPRHKITKRGQNVTFRCDPISEHNRLYWYRQTLGQGPEFLTYFQNEAQLEKSRLLSDRFSAERPKGSFSTLEIQRTEQGDSAMYLCASSLLANHYEQYFGPGTRLTVT.

The gene calls are TRBV27 and TRBJ1-4; TRBD1 matches 8 bases. Germline CDR1 and CDR2: MNHEY and SMNVEV (reference sequence). The CDR3 loop spans 16 amino acids. V was clipped by 5 bases and J by 7 bases; unmatched bases: 12. CDR3 sequence (DNA): TGTGCCAGCAGTCCCAGGACAGGGAGGGCTGGTGAAAAACTGTTTTTT. Amino acids: CASSPRTGRAGEKLFF.

The V gene is TRBV4-1, the J gene TRBJ2-1; 10 nucleotides match TRBD2. The CDR3 contains 16 residues. In germline, CDR1 is MGHRA, CDR2 YSYEKL. V was pared by 0 bases and J by 5 bases, with 4 bases of the junction left unmatched. The CDR3 region has the DNA TGCGCCAGCAGCCAAGAGAGCGGGGGGGGGAACAATGAGCAGTTCTTC. Its protein product is CASSQESGGGNNEQFF.

This clone was observed once. The chain uses TRBV2 and TRBJ1-4; D uncertain. This CDR3 is built from 14 residues. Trimming removed 5 bases at V and 2 bases at J, with 9 bases between. Germline CDR1 SNHLY, CDR2 FYNNEI. The CDR3: CASSRPTTNEKLFF. CDR3 in DNA: TGTGCCAGCAGTCGACCGACTACTAATGAAAAACTGTTTTTT.

The chain joins TRBV23-1 to TRBJ2-1, with D tentatively TRBD2 (5 bases). TRBV23-1 is an ORF for which the function is uncertain. With 9 bases removed from V and 9 bases from J, the gap between germline ends came to 18 bases. The CDR3 extends over 13 amino acids. CDR3 amino acids: CARIQRSAGEQFF. The CDR3 nucleotides read TGCGCCAGGATCCAGAGGTCGGCGGGTGAGCAGTTCTTC.

The gene calls are TRBV10-3 and TRBJ1-5; the D gene is possibly TRBD1 (5 bases). The V end lost 10 bases, the J end lost 5 bases, and 24 bases lay between the germline ends. The CDR3 loop spans 16 amino acids. Germline lookup yields CDR1 ENHRY and CDR2 SYGVKD. CDR3 DNA: TGTGCCACCTCCAGGGAAGTGGGCCTATTTGATCAGCCCCAGCATTTT. Protein product: CATSREVGLFDQPQHF.

This chain joins TRBV7-3 and TRBJ2-3; 11 bases match TRBD2. The V gene end was trimmed by 5 bases and the J gene end by 4 bases; junction bases not matched to a gene: 2. Germline V gives CDR1 SGHTA, CDR2 FQGTGA. The CDR3 contains 14 residues. CDR3 DNA: TGTGCCAGCAGCCCGGGACTAGCGGCAGATACGCAGTATTTT. Residues: CASSPGLAADTQYF.

The chain has TRBV10-3 and TRBJ2-7; 8 positions match TRBD2. The CDR3 sequence is 14 residues long. CDR1 is ENHRY and CDR2 is SYGVKD in the germline V gene. V shed 6 bases and J 7 bases; nucleotides not matched to a gene: 11. The CDR3 loop reads CAISPGGGSGEQYF. CDR3 sequence (DNA): TGTGCCATCAGCCCCGGGGGGGGGTCGGGGGAGCAGTACTTC.

This chain links TRBV6-6 with TRBJ2-7; D is possibly TRBD1 (6 bases). V lost 6 bases and J lost 3, with 12 bases in between. The CDR3 covers 13 residues. Looked up from germline, CDR1 is MNHNY and CDR2 is SVGAGI (reference sequence). The CDR3 protein is CASRETGSYEQYF. CDR3 in DNA: TGTGCCAGCAGGGAGACAGGCAGCTACGAGCAGTACTTC.

This chain joins TRBV7-1 and TRBJ2-5; D may be TRBD2 (6 bases). TRBV7-1 is classed as an ORF, of uncertain function. This CDR3 has 15 residues. V was clipped by 7 bases and J by 1 base, with 16 bases between them. The CDR3 coding sequence is TGTGCCAGCATAAGGTGGGCGGGGCTCCAAGAGACCCAGTACTTC. Its translation: CASIRWAGLQETQYF.

This chain uses TRBV29-1 with TRBJ1-2; TRBD1 matches at 12 bases. The CDR3 length is 14 residues. The germline V gene encodes CDR1 SQVTM and CDR2 ANQGSEA. The junction had 8 bases not matched to a gene; V was cut back by 5 bases and J by 7 bases. CDR3: CSVPGQGARFGYTF. In nucleotides, the CDR3 is TGCAGCGTTCCGGGACAGGGGGCGCGTTTTGGCTACACCTTC.

In nucleotides, the CDR3 is TGTGCCAGCAGATACAGGGCAGGTAACACTGAAGCTTTCTTT. It codes for CASRYRAGNTEAFF. The chain has TRBV28 and TRBJ1-1; the D gene is possibly TRBD1 (6 bases). The CDR3 totals 14 residues. CDR1 MDHEN and CDR2 SYDVKM come from the germline V gene. Trimming shortened V by 6 bases and J by 2 bases, and 13 bases separated the two germline ends.

The V call is TRBV27, the J call TRBJ2-1, with 9 bases lining up with TRBD2. This CDR3 is 17 amino acids long. V lost 6 bases, J lost 5 bases, and 14 bases stayed unmatched. CDR1 is MNHEY, CDR2 SMNVEV, per germline (reference sequence). CDR3 loop: CASSKQLTAGGHNEQFF. The CDR3 region has the DNA TGTGCCAGCAGCAAGCAGTTAACAGCGGGGGGACACAATGAGCAGTTCTTC.

The V call is TRBV9, the J call TRBJ2-1, with D perhaps matching TRBD2 (6 bases). Looked up from germline, CDR1 is SGDLS and CDR2 is YYNGEE. The V end was cut by 0 bases, the J end by 1 base, with 14 bases between. CDR3 length equals 17 residues. The CDR3: CASSVESRTTSYNEQFF. The CDR3 DNA is TGTGCCAGCAGCGTAGAATCTCGGACTACTTCCTACAATGAGCAGTTCTTC.

This sequence joins TRBV9 and TRBJ2-3; perhaps TRBD2 as D (6 bases). Germline CDR1 reads SGDLS; CDR2 reads YYNGEE. V was shortened by 4 bases and J by 3 bases, with 12 bases between the two germline ends. The CDR3 has 14 residues. The CDR3 DNA reads TGTGCCAGCAGCCGACTAGGTGGGACAGATACGCAGTATTTT. It encodes CASSRLGGTDTQYF.

This rearrangement joins TRBV5-1 to TRBJ2-5, with 14 bases fitting TRBD2. The V and J ends lost 4 bases and 3 bases, in that order; junction bases with no gene match: 5. The germline V gene encodes CDR1 SGHRS and CDR2 YFSETQ. This CDR3 is 16 amino acids long. This CDR3 reads CASSPRLAGGEETQYF. Here the CDR3 DNA reads TGCGCCAGCAGCCCCAGACTAGCGGGAGGGGAAGAGACCCAGTACTTC.

The gene calls are TRBV6-6 and TRBJ1-2; tentatively, D is TRBD1 (5 bases). The CDR3 contains 12 residues. Deletions cut 6 bases from V and 8 bases from J, with 13 bases between. Germline CDR1 reads MNHNY; CDR2 reads SVGAGI (reference sequence). This CDR3 reads CASSPPGGGYTF. CDR3 in DNA: TGTGCCAGCAGCCCTCCGGGGGGGGGCTACACCTTC.

The V gene is TRBV7-9, the J gene TRBJ2-1; the match to TRBD2 covers 8 bases. The V gene's germline CDR1 is SEHNR and CDR2 FQNEAQ (reference sequence). The junction had 8 bases not matched to a gene; V was cut back by 2 bases and J by 5 bases. This CDR3 comprises 16 residues. CDR3 residues: CASSLSGAGGNNEQFF. CDR3 DNA sequence: TGTGCCAGCAGCTTAAGTGGCGCGGGGGGTAACAATGAGCAGTTCTTC.

This clone was seen a few times. The junction and the germline gene differ at one end; a read error may be behind it. V gene TRBV2 combines with J gene TRBJ2-7, with 7 bases aligning to TRBD1. Germline assignment: CDR1 SNHLY and CDR2 FYNNEI. The CDR3 covers 9 residues. CDR3 protein: CAVGQAVSF. DNA for the CDR3: TGTGCCGTTGGACAGGCCGTATCATTC.

The V and J genes are TRBV4-1 and TRBJ2-5, with D tentatively TRBD2 (5 bases). From germline, CDR1 is MGHRA and CDR2 YSYEKL. The CDR3 loop spans 16 amino acids. Between the trimmed V and J ends, which lost 0 bases and 4 bases, there was a span of 15 bases. CDR3: CASSQDESRTLETQYF. CDR3 in DNA: TGCGCCAGCAGCCAAGATGAGTCCCGGACTCTAGAGACCCAGTACTTC.

The V gene is TRBV6-5, the J gene TRBJ1-1; perhaps TRBD1 as D (6 bases). V lost 5 bases, J lost 1 base, and 11 bases lay in between. CDR3 length equals 14 residues. Germline CDR1 is MNHEY and CDR2 is SVGAGI. The chain's CDR3 is CASSRGIPNTEAFF. The CDR3 bases are TGTGCCAGCAGTAGGGGGATCCCGAACACTGAAGCTTTCTTT.

The chain uses TRBV27 and TRBJ2-3; 10 nucleotides line up with TRBD2. The CDR3 has 15 residues. Germline loops: CDR1 MNHEY, CDR2 SMNVEV (reference sequence). V gave up 8 bases and J gave up 3 bases; unmatched junction bases: 8. CDR3 amino acids: CASWERGGVTDTQYF. The CDR3 DNA follows: TGTGCCAGCTGGGAGCGGGGGGGCGTGACAGATACGCAGTATTTT.

This chain joins TRBV27 and TRBJ2-4; TRBD1 aligns across 9 bases. CDR3 size: 13 residues. CDR1 is MNHEY, CDR2 SMNVEV, per germline (reference sequence). The junction had 2 bases not matched to a gene; V was cut back by 6 bases and J by 5 bases. The CDR3 DNA follows: TGTGCCAGCAGGCGACAGGGGGAAAACATTCAGTACTTC. Residues: CASRRQGENIQYF.

This clone was counted a single time. The chain is built from TRBV5-1 and TRBJ2-7, with D unresolved. The CDR3 runs 16 residues. V lost 0 bases, J lost 0 bases, and 13 bases lay in between. Germline V CDR1 and CDR2: SGHRS, YFSETQ. CDR3 DNA sequence: TGCGCCAGCAGCTTGGAGGCGGCCGAATACTCCTACGAGCAGTACTTC. Its translation is CASSLEAAEYSYEQYF.

The rearrangement uses TRBV6-1 and TRBJ2-7; 9 positions match TRBD1. This CDR3 spans 15 amino acids. Germline loops: CDR1 MNHNS, CDR2 SASEGT. The trim removed 0 bases at V and 6 bases at J, leaving 6 bases unmatched. The CDR3 nucleotides read TGTGCCAGCAGTGAAGCGCTCGGACAGGGGATCGAGCAGTACTTC. This translates into CASSEALGQGIEQYF.

This clone was seen once. The J gene is TRBJ2-1, the V gene TRBV27; possible D gene TRBD1, 6 bases. The CDR3 sequence is 13 residues long. With 5 bases removed from V and 8 bases from J, the gap between germline ends came to 13 bases. Germline assignment: CDR1 MNHEY and CDR2 SMNVEV (reference sequence). The CDR3 region is CASSPTGFDEQFF. CDR3 nucleotide sequence: TGTGCCAGCAGTCCAACAGGGTTCGATGAGCAGTTCTTC.

The CDR3 loop is CASSLTPGLPPDNEQFF. The CDR3, as DNA: TGTGCCAGCAGTTTAACCCCGGGACTACCACCCGACAATGAGCAGTTCTTC. The rearrangement links TRBV27 to TRBJ2-1; 7 bases line up with TRBD2. This CDR3 has 17 amino acids. J was trimmed by 5 bases and V by 2 bases; bases with no gene match: 12. Germline CDR1 MNHEY, CDR2 SMNVEV (reference sequence).